One and the same sample provided the 15 T cell receptor beta chains below, sequenced in a study of T cell changes during pregnancy in multiple sclerosis. Sequenced by immunoSEQ multiplex PCR; TCRdb stores in-frame clones only, minus some. Of tens of thousands of clones listed, 70% to 90% are singletons. The sequenced sample was CD4+ T cells from peripheral blood mononuclear cells, obtained in the first trimester of pregnancy. Every receptor here comes from a female donor with multiple sclerosis, enrolled in a pregnancy study.

The genes are TRBV7-9 and TRBJ2-7; 7 nucleotides agree with TRBD1. Germline lookup yields CDR1 SEHNR and CDR2 FQNEAQ (reference sequence). V shed 8 bases and J 0 bases; nucleotides not matched to a gene: 4. The CDR3 runs 13 residues. The CDR3 nucleotides read TGTGCCAGCCTGAGGGACAGCTCCTACGAGCAGTACTTC. It specifies CASLRDSSYEQYF.

This rearrangement joins TRBV18 to TRBJ2-5; 10 bases line up with TRBD2. CDR1 is KGHSH and CDR2 is LQKENI in the germline V gene. CDR3 length equals 16 residues. Losses at the gene ends were 4 bases for V and 1 base for J; bases not matched to a gene: 6. In DNA, the CDR3 is TGTGCCAGCTCACGCATAGCGGGGGGATCCCAAGAGACCCAGTACTTC. Translation: CASSRIAGGSQETQYF.

The chain recombines TRBV6-6 with TRBJ1-2; 7 nucleotides match TRBD1. From germline, CDR1 is MNHNY and CDR2 SVGAGI (reference sequence). V lost 5 bases and J lost 3; bases outside the gene matches: 6. The CDR3 sequence is 14 residues long. CDR3 sequence reads: CASSTPGQYYGYTF. In nucleotides, the CDR3 is TGTGCCAGCAGTACTCCGGGACAGTACTATGGCTACACCTTC.

This clone was counted a single time. The V call is TRBV18, the J call TRBJ2-5; D possibly corresponds to TRBD1 (5 bases). CDR1 is KGHSH, CDR2 LQKENI, per germline. The CDR3 totals 13 residues. V lost 5 bases to trimming and J lost 4 bases, with 11 bases between them. Here the CDR3 reads CASSSTGLETQYF. Here the CDR3 DNA reads TGTGCCAGCTCATCTACAGGTTTAGAGACCCAGTACTTC.

The rearrangement links TRBV5-8 to TRBJ1-2, with no clear D. The V gene lost 5 bases and the J gene lost 5 bases, with 10 bases spanning the gap. Germline lookup yields CDR1 SGHTS and CDR2 YDEGEE. The CDR3 sequence is 12 residues long. The CDR3, as DNA: TGTGCCAGCAGACTCCCACGGTATGGCTACACCTTC. It is translated as CASRLPRYGYTF.

The CDR3 is CASSLGAGNSYEQYF. CDR3 sequence (DNA): TGTGCCAGCAGCTTAGGAGCGGGGAACTCCTACGAGCAGTACTTC. The chain couples TRBV7-9 to TRBJ2-7; 7 nucleotides agree with TRBD2. CDR1 and CDR2 (germline): SEHNR, FQNEAQ (reference sequence). The CDR3 is made up of 15 amino acids. Trimming at V came to 1 base and at J to 0 bases, leaving 3 bases not matched to a gene.

The V call is TRBV28, the J call TRBJ2-5; 10 positions match TRBD1. Germline CDR1 and CDR2: MDHEN and SYDVKM. Trimming removed 5 bases from V and 1 base from J; junction bases left unmatched: 4. The CDR3 extends over 15 amino acids. DNA for the CDR3: TGTGCCAGCAGTCTGGGACAGGGGATCCAAGAGACCCAGTACTTC. Translated, it gives CASSLGQGIQETQYF.

The table lists this clone with a count of one. This chain connects TRBV18 to TRBJ2-7, with 14 nucleotides matching TRBD2. Germline CDR1 and CDR2: KGHSH and LQKENI. The CDR3 runs 15 residues. The junction had 6 bases not matched to a gene; V was cut back by 5 bases and J by 6 bases. CDR3 sequence reads: CASSLGLAGAAEQYF. The DNA for the CDR3 is TGTGCCAGCTCATTGGGACTAGCGGGAGCGGCCGAGCAGTACTTC.

The chain links TRBV28 to TRBJ2-1; 7 bases line up with TRBD2. CDR3 size: 17 residues. Germline trimming cut 1 base from V and 7 bases from J; bases unmatched to any gene: 13. Germline V gene data show CDR1 as MDHEN and CDR2 as SYDVKM. In DNA, the CDR3 is TGTGCCAGCAGTTTATTCGAGGCGGGAGCGACTAAGAATGAGCAGTTCTTC. It is translated as CASSLFEAGATKNEQFF.

The DNA of the CDR3 is TGTGCCAGCAGCTTAATGCGGCTAGTCAATGAGCAGTTCTTC. It codes for CASSLMRLVNEQFF. The gene calls are TRBV11-2 and TRBJ2-1; no reliable D call. CDR3 size: 14 residues. V dropped 2 bases and J dropped 6 bases, with 11 bases sitting between them. Germline V gives CDR1 SGHAT, CDR2 FQNNGV.

The chain has TRBV18 and TRBJ2-7; 8 bases line up with TRBD1. The CDR3 consists of 13 residues. CDR1 and CDR2 (germline): KGHSH, LQKENI. V lost 5 bases and J lost 2; bases outside the gene matches: 2. The CDR3 region is CASSRDRTYEQYF. The CDR3 nucleotides read TGTGCCAGCTCAAGGGACAGGACCTACGAGCAGTACTTC.

The rearrangement uses TRBV25-1 and TRBJ2-7; 7 nucleotides align to TRBD1. CDR1 is MGHDK and CDR2 is SYGVNS in the germline V gene. This CDR3 is 16 amino acids long. V shed 1 base, J shed 3 bases, and the junction held 9 bases outside the gene matches. Written as DNA, the CDR3 is TGTGCCAGCAGTGAATTTATAACAGGGGCTTACTACGAGCAGTACTTC. Protein sequence: CASSEFITGAYYEQYF.

The rearrangement links TRBV5-1 to TRBJ2-7; 10 bases are shared with TRBD1. V was pared by 1 base and J by 2 bases, with 3 bases of the junction left unmatched. The CDR3 length is 15 residues. Germline CDR1 is SGHRS and CDR2 is YFSETQ. The CDR3: CASSLTGQGAYEQYF. CDR3 DNA: TGCGCCAGCAGCTTGACCGGACAGGGGGCCTACGAGCAGTACTTC.

The chain carries TRBV5-4 and TRBJ2-1; 7 bases are a match to TRBD2. The ends lost 4 bases at V and 4 bases at J; junction bases unmatched: 5. In germline, CDR1 is SGHNT, CDR2 YYREEE (reference sequence). CDR3 length: 14 amino acids. CDR3 sequence reads: CASSPRTSYNEQFF. CDR3 DNA sequence: TGTGCCAGCAGCCCCAGGACTAGTTACAATGAGCAGTTCTTC. Full variable domain (missing parts from reference TRBV5-4 and TRBJ2-1): ETGVTQSPTHLIKTRGQQVTLRCSSQSGHNTVSWYQQALGQGPQFIFQYYREEENGRGNFPPRFSGLQFPNYSSELNVNALELDDSALYLCASSPRTSYNEQFFGPGTRLTVL.

CDR3 sequence reads: CASSARFLYGYTF. CDR3 nucleotide sequence: TGTGCCAGCAGTGCGAGGTTCCTCTATGGCTACACCTTC. This chain joins TRBV2 and TRBJ1-2; D is unclear. CDR3 length equals 13 residues. Germline CDR1 and CDR2: SNHLY and FYNNEI. V gave up 4 bases and J gave up 4 bases, with 10 bases separating them.